This T cell receptor beta chain was obtained from a study of CD8 T cells in ankylosing spondylitis. The CDR3 contains 11 residues. V lost 7 bases, J lost 2 bases, and 6 bases lay in between. Germline CDR1 is MNHEY and CDR2 is SMNVEV (reference sequence). Regarding the study as a whole: It appeared that ankylosing spondylitis blood was characterized by a TCR beta motif of 8 or 9 highly homologous variants. CD8+ cells made up the disease-linked clones, which were relatively rare in peripheral blood.

Quantitative molecular-barcoded 5'-RACE generated the TCR beta libraries. TCRdb used MiXCR to reprocess the 5' RACE reads, holding one entry per CDR3 protein. The table records under 450,000 distinct CDR3 sequences, about 15% of them present only once. There are many counts of this clonotype. Its antigen is undetermined. Source material: blood, either unsorted or a sorted T cell fraction (not recorded which). The chain uses TRBV27 and TRBJ2-7; D is unclear. The source is a male donor with ankylosing spondylitis. CDR3 in amino acids: CASTSTYEQYF. The CDR3 nucleotides are TGTGCCAGCACGTCCACCTACGAGCAGTACTTC.